This T cell receptor beta chain was found in a study of Ad26.COV2.S vaccination and SARS-CoV-2 variants (dated by TCRdb to about 2021). Describing the broader study: Vaccine-arm donors were drawn from COV1001, a multicentre, randomized, double-blind, placebo-controlled phase I-IIa trial of Ad26.COV2.S in healthy adults. Ad26.COV2.S was administered intramuscularly at 5 x 10^10 or 1 x 10^11 viral particles, either as a single shot or as two shots given 56 days apart. Throughout the experiments and outcome assessment, investigators stayed blinded to trial group allocation. Participants in the trial were split at random into five groups of five each, receiving low-dose or high-dose Ad26.COV2.S once or twice, or else placebo on both occasions. A total of some 30 samples were included in the TCR-sequenced set, comprising 19 Ad26.COV2.S vaccine recipients, 5 placebo recipients and 8 SARS-CoV-2 convalescent individuals. TCRbeta repertoire sequencing served as the tool for gauging how specific and how broad the SARS-CoV-2-reactive T cell receptors were following Ad26.COV2.S vaccination. Results the study describes overall, beyond this receptor: After vaccination, substantial breadth of spike-specific CD8+ and CD4+ T cell responses was reported. Comparing responses between vaccine doses or regimens was not something the study was powered to do. Non-spike TCR breadth was comparable between vaccine and placebo recipients, consistent with the vaccine containing only spike. Compared with placebo recipients, Ad26.COV2.S recipients showed higher spike-specific TCR breadth (P = 0.0014). It was noted by the authors that total T cell responses may have been underestimated by the TCR breadth and depth analyses.

The immunoSEQ Assay was used to sequence TCRbeta CDR3 regions. After extraction, genomic DNA underwent amplification by bias-controlled multiplex PCR, followed by high-throughput sequencing. Per the original workflow: Collapsing and filtering of sequences were performed to quantify the absolute abundance of each unique TCRbeta CDR3 region. Usable DNA was measured by amplifying reference genes present in all nucleated cells, and TCRbeta template counts were normalized to that usable DNA to estimate T cell fraction. Repertoire TCRs were annotated as SARS-CoV-2-specific when V gene, CDR3 amino acid sequence and J gene were exactly matched to a known reactive TCR set. The reference SARS-CoV-2 TCR set was obtained from MIRA and was filtered for enrichment in COVID-19-positive ImmuneCODE repertoires, whereby public or cross-reactive TCRs were removed. Using the MIRA antigens, annotated TCRs were further analysed by specific ORF or by position within an ORF. Breadth was defined as annotated unique rearrangements over total unique productive rearrangements; depth was the summed frequency of those rearrangements. Group comparisons of TCR breadth used two-sided Wilcoxon rank-sum tests. Sourced from immuneACCESS, this table was stored by TCRdb with only in-frame sequences that have V and J called. A share of the clones is absent; for the studies checked, an unresolved V gene accounts for under half, and the remainder has no known explanation. V, J and clone size were drawn from that table, and D and trimming were deduced from the DNA. A total of approximately 480,000 clones appear in this sample, around nine tenths of them only once. The ten biggest clones cover roughly 13% of the sample.

The intended sense of this specimen's treatment or condition label: 15 to 20 received Ad26.COV2.S at low or high dose, single or two shots; five or six received placebo; per-sample allocation not given. Repertoires of vaccine and placebo recipients were sequenced from samples taken on day 63 after the first injection. Cohort 1b enrolled around 23 adults aged 18-55 years at a single site in Boston, USA, between 29 July and 7 August 2020. Ad26.COV2.S was a replication-incompetent adenovirus type 26 vector that expressed a prefusion-stabilized SARS-CoV-2 spike protein derived from the original Wuhan strain. On this clone: It lacks a known antigen. No per-base quality is available; no much larger clone lies one base away.

The germline V gene (reference sequence) specifies MNHNY as CDR1 and SVGAGI as CDR2. A distance of 22 bases separates the germline ends of V and J, which lose 11 bases and 9 bases respectively. Inclusive of the bounding cysteine and phenylalanine, the CDR3 is 13 residues long. The CDR3 DNA has 39 bases and is translated from base 1. The source material was peripheral blood, sampled in a trial of Ad26.COV2.S vaccine versus placebo. In this chain, TRBV6-6 is recombined with TRBJ1-2; the D segment cannot be called with confidence. This receptor was obtained from a person aged 18-60 years who received the Ad26.COV2.S COVID-19 vaccine or a placebo. For the CDR3, the sequence is CASHNGGPWSYTF. The nucleotide sequence is TGTGCCTCCCATAATGGTGGACCATGGAGCTACACCTTC.